Described below is a single T cell receptor beta chain sequence and its context. During active infection, Seattle patients enrolled and were then monitored through disease. CDR1 is ENHRY and CDR2 is SYGVKD in the germline V gene. Trimming shortened V by 0 bases and J by 10 bases, and 13 bases separated the two germline ends. The length of the CDR3 is 15 residues. These data are taken from a study of blood T cell repertoires in COVID-19. Study information: Samples came from the United States, Italy and Spain, spanning acute and convalescent COVID-19. PBMCs, B-cell-depleted T cells, or T cells were the source of the cDNA or gDNA that made up the material.

As processed by the authors: Amplifying reference gene primers gave estimates of nucleated cell counts. Only in-frame clones appear in the TCRdb table, and some are missing; sequencing was by immunoSEQ multiplex PCR. V and J calls and clone size are as listed in that table; D and trimming were resolved from the DNA. The sample includes 95,000 or so clones, 81% of them seen just once. The rearrangement joins TRBV10-3 to TRBJ1-6; maybe TRBD1 (5 bases). The TCR was taken from a man at least 80 years old with COVID-19, enrolled during active disease. The sequenced sample consisted of peripheral blood. In DNA form, the CDR3 reads TGTGCCATCAGTGAGTCAGGCAGGGATTCATCACCCCTCCACTTT. It translates to CAISESGRDSSPLHF.